The rows below give T cell receptor beta chains drawn from one sample of a study of spatial heterogeneity in lung cancer. TCRdb recomputed calls from the 5' RACE reads with MiXCR, one row per CDR3 protein. The sample yields almost 75,000 distinct CDR3 sequences, about an eighth seen once. Sequenced material: PBMCs, taken at surgery. The receptor source for this set is a male donor with early-stage non-small cell lung cancer. CDR3s include the opening cysteine and the closing phenylalanine or tryptophan. Each record gives: CDR3 protein, J gene, V gene.

CDR3: CASPLALRAEELFF
J: TRBJ2-2
V: TRBV18

CDR3: CASSIKSSNSPLHF
J: TRBJ1-6
V: TRBV19

CDR3: CASSDPGQGNEQFF
J: TRBJ2-1
V: TRBV5-1

CDR3: CASSMSTVREETQYF
J: TRBJ2-5
V: TRBV7-9

CDR3: CASSAHNQPQHF
J: TRBJ1-5
V: TRBV25-1

CDR3: CASSLGARNTEAFF
J: TRBJ1-1
V: TRBV5-1

CDR3: CAWPPTEHFF
J: TRBJ1-1
V: TRBV30

CDR3: CASSLAQGYGYTF
J: TRBJ1-2
V: TRBV11-2

CDR3: CASSDAAETQYF
J: TRBJ2-5
V: TRBV25-1

CDR3: CASSIVAGSFLSGANVLTF
J: TRBJ2-6
V: TRBV19

CDR3: CASSLGQGGEQFF
J: TRBJ2-1
V: TRBV9

CDR3: CASSPQAFLNQPQHF
J: TRBJ1-5
V: TRBV6-2/TRBV6-3

CDR3: CASSLVRTSRQETQYF
J: TRBJ2-5
V: TRBV11-1

CDR3: CASSLGAASGRSNF
J: TRBJ2-7
V: TRBV7-2

CDR3: CASSSPRTDTQYF
J: TRBJ2-3
V: TRBV13

CDR3: CASSPTGGRGETQYF
J: TRBJ2-5
V: TRBV9

CDR3: CSAKEPGQANYGYTF
J: TRBJ1-2
V: TRBV20-1

CDR3: CSAKRQEPTYEQYF
J: TRBJ2-7
V: TRBV20-1

CDR3: CASSLLGARAADTQYF
J: TRBJ2-3
V: TRBV5-1

CDR3: CSGGSFRDGYTF
J: TRBJ1-2
V: TRBV20-1

CDR3: CSAREDVRKQAFF
J: TRBJ1-1
V: TRBV20-1

CDR3: CASSEQGAAGELFF
J: TRBJ2-2
V: TRBV5-1

CDR3: CACIERTDTQYF
J: TRBJ2-3
V: TRBV2

CDR3: CASSVSRDSNEQFF
J: TRBJ2-1
V: TRBV18

CDR3: CASSHLGPYEQYF
J: TRBJ2-7
V: TRBV3-1

CDR3: CASSWSGQSYEQYF
J: TRBJ2-7
V: TRBV11-2

CDR3: CASSMGPAWQFF
J: TRBJ2-1
V: TRBV19

CDR3: CSATWTGGGTDTQYF
J: TRBJ2-3
V: TRBV20-1

CDR3: CASSFADTEAFF
J: TRBJ1-1
V: TRBV5-6

CDR3: CASSDGGYTEAFF
J: TRBJ1-1
V: TRBV9

CDR3: CASSLDRLGTFGHEQFF
J: TRBJ2-1
V: TRBV11-2